This TCR beta chain was documented in a study of technical replicates of blood from a handful of donors. J gave up 0 bases and V 3 bases, and 8 bases lay outside the gene matches. The CDR3 has 16 amino acids. Germline V lookup: CDR1 GTSNPN, CDR2 SVGIG (reference sequence). Data came from immunoSEQ multiplex PCR; TCRdb stores just in-frame clones and leaves some out. The sample contains under 80,000 clones, roughly 96% of which appear only once. The rearrangement joins TRBV30 to TRBJ1-5, with 7 positions matching TRBD1. The sample consisted of T cells isolated from PBMCs. This clonotype was obtained from a human donor in good health. Here the CDR3 reads CAWSLEGQISNQPQHF. CDR3 in DNA: TGTGCCTGGAGCCTAGAGGGACAGATTAGCAATCAGCCCCAGCATTTT.